Presented here are 11 T cell receptor beta chains from one specimen sequenced in a study of T-cell memory formation after mild COVID-19. TCRdb redid the calling of the 5' RACE reads with MiXCR, one entry per CDR3 protein. The sample lists about 340,000 distinct CDR3 sequences, less than 20% occurring once. Input material: PBMCs or a T cell subset sorted from them (not recorded which). These receptors all stem from a man younger than 30 who had mild COVID-19 (a few samples of this study predate the infection). Cell type and time point are not known.

This clonotype was counted ten times or more. CDR3 in DNA: TGTGCCAGCAGCCAAGATCCGACCTCTCCCGGCTATGGCTACACCTTC. Translation gives CASSQDPTSPGYGYTF. This chain links TRBV4-2 with TRBJ1-2; no firm D call. The CDR3 sequence is 16 residues long. The V end lost 0 bases, the J end lost 4 bases, and 15 bases lay between the germline ends. CDR1 is LGHNA and CDR2 is YNFKEQ in the germline V gene.

This clonotype is medium-sized in the sample. The J gene is TRBJ2-5, the V gene TRBV6-5; the match to TRBD2 covers 10 bases. This CDR3 has 16 residues. The germline gives CDR1 MNHEY, CDR2 SVGAGI. V trimming: 6 bases; J trimming: 1 base; junction bases outside the gene matches: 8. The CDR3 loop is CASRPTLAGPQETQYF. DNA for the CDR3: TGTGCCAGCAGACCGACACTAGCGGGGCCCCAAGAGACCCAGTACTTC.

The chain joins TRBV4-2 to TRBJ1-2; D perhaps matches TRBD1 (6 bases). V lost 4 bases to trimming and J lost 4 bases, with 19 bases between them. CDR3 length: 16 amino acids. Germline V gives CDR1 LGHNA, CDR2 YNFKEQ. The CDR3 DNA is TGTGCCAGCAGCCTTATAGGGGGGGAGTTGAGCTATGGCTACACCTTC. Encoded protein: CASSLIGGELSYGYTF.

This clonotype came up a few times. The chain couples TRBV18 to TRBJ2-5, with 9 bases fitting TRBD2. The CDR3 spans 15 residues. With 3 bases clipped from V and 1 base from J, the junction kept 3 bases outside the gene matches. Germline CDR1 is KGHSH and CDR2 is LQKENI. This chain's CDR3 is CASSPVSGGQETQYF. CDR3 nucleotide sequence: TGTGCCAGCTCACCGGTTAGCGGGGGCCAAGAGACCCAGTACTTC.

The chain joins TRBV7-9 to TRBJ2-7; TRBD2 agrees at 11 bases. J gave up 3 bases and V 4 bases, and 11 bases lay outside the gene matches. Per the germline V gene, CDR1 is SEHNR and CDR2 is FQNEAQ (reference sequence). The CDR3 loop spans 17 amino acids. For the CDR3, the DNA is TGTGCCAGCAGCTCCGCTAGCGGGGGGCCCTTCTACTACGAGCAGTACTTC. This sequence encodes CASSSASGGPFYYEQYF.

This clonotype was picked up a small number of times. The CDR3 sequence: CATSPRVGTEAFF. The CDR3 nucleotides are TGTGCCACCAGCCCACGGGTGGGCACTGAAGCTTTCTTT. The chain is built from TRBV15 and TRBJ1-1, with no clear D. Germline lookup yields CDR1 LNHNV and CDR2 YYDKDF (reference sequence). The CDR3 contains 13 residues. Between the trimmed V and J ends, which lost 5 bases and 4 bases, there was a span of 11 bases.

The chain links TRBV4-1 to TRBJ1-5; D unresolved. Trimming took off 0 bases at V and 2 bases at J, with 14 bases between the two ends. The V gene's germline CDR1 is MGHRA and CDR2 YSYEKL. The CDR3 totals 17 residues. CDR3 residues: CASSQDPGRRRNQPQHF. The CDR3 coding sequence is TGCGCCAGCAGCCAAGACCCCGGGAGGCGGCGCAATCAGCCCCAGCATTTT.

In its sample, this clonotype was seen a few times. The V call is TRBV4-2, the J call TRBJ2-1, with D possibly matching TRBD2 (6 bases). The CDR3 totals 13 residues. V lost 4 bases and J 6 bases, leaving 10 bases between the germline ends. Germline V gives CDR1 LGHNA, CDR2 YNFKEQ. The CDR3 DNA sequence: TGTGCCAGCAGCCGACTAGTCTTCAATGAGCAGTTCTTC. Its translation is CASSRLVFNEQFF.

In this sample, this clonotype turned up a few times. The chain couples TRBV6-6 to TRBJ2-7; D assignment may be TRBD1 or TRBD2 (6 bases each). CDR1 is MNHNY and CDR2 is SVGAGI in the germline V gene (reference sequence). The CDR3 is made up of 14 amino acids. Trimming removed 7 bases at V and 2 bases at J, with 15 bases between. CDR3 nucleotide sequence: TGTGCCAGCATGAGGGGGGTGGGAACCTACGAGCAGTACGTC. Translating it yields CASMRGVGTYEQYV.

This rearrangement joins TRBV7-6 to TRBJ1-3, with a tentative D call TRBD1 (5 bases). Germline V gene data show CDR1 as SGHVS and CDR2 as FNYEAQ. The CDR3 covers 14 residues. V was pared by 4 bases and J by 2 bases, with 9 bases between. In nucleotides, the CDR3 is TGTGCCAGCAGCTCCCGGGGGGCTGGAAACACCATATATTTT. It encodes CASSSRGAGNTIYF.

The CDR3 here is CASSSQGHSPNTEAFF. As DNA, the CDR3 is TGTGCCAGTAGTTCACAGGGCCATTCACCGAACACTGAAGCTTTCTTT. The V call is TRBV19, the J call TRBJ1-1, with a weak D call TRBD1 (6 bases). CDR1 and CDR2 (germline): LNHDA, SQIVND (reference sequence). V gave up 5 bases and J gave up 1 base, with 17 bases separating them. The CDR3 length is 16 residues.